This TCR beta chain is drawn from a study of blood T cell repertoires in COVID-19. Overall study context: From T cells, B-cell-depleted T cells, or PBMCs came the material, which was cDNA or gDNA.

The CDR3 contains 16 residues. Trimming cost V 10 bases and J 0 bases; bases outside gene matches: 9. CDR1 ENHRY and CDR2 SYGVKD come from the germline V gene. Original methodology: Reference gene primer amplification gave nucleated cell count estimates. The method was immunoSEQ multiplex PCR; TCRdb's version includes in-frame clones alone and lacks a portion of them. V and J calls and clone size are those listed in that table; D and trimming were worked out from the DNA. The sample carries roughly 140,000 clones, about four fifths recorded once. The sample comprised peripheral blood. The sequence was collected from a man between 60 and 70 years old with acute or convalescent COVID-19. The V call is TRBV10-3, the J call TRBJ1-3; TRBD1 agrees at 10 bases. The CDR3 loop is CATRGTGVLSGNTIYF. In DNA form, the CDR3 reads TGTGCCACCAGAGGGACAGGGGTCCTCTCTGGAAACACCATATATTTT.